This T cell receptor beta chain was captured in a study of T cell changes during pregnancy in multiple sclerosis. CDR1 and CDR2 (germline): ENHRY, SYGVKD. The CDR3 runs 15 residues. Trimming cost V 3 bases and J 3 bases, with 12 bases left between them. The assay was immunoSEQ multiplex PCR, and TCRdb's table has in-frame clones only and misses some. The sample shows under 95,000 clones, roughly 93% of them seen only once. Sequencing used peripheral blood, obtained in the second trimester of pregnancy. The rearrangement joins TRBV10-3 to TRBJ1-5, with D maybe TRBD1 (5 bases). The clonotype was recovered from a female donor in good health, enrolled as a control in a pregnancy study. CDR3 sequence reads: CAISDSQGYNQPQHF. The CDR3 DNA reads TGTGCCATCAGTGATAGCCAGGGTTACAATCAGCCCCAGCATTTT.